This T cell receptor (beta chain) was profiled in a study of T cell responses to AZD1222 COVID-19 vaccine. Produced via immunoSEQ multiplex PCR; TCRdb's table is partial and in-frame only. The sample contains 95,000 to 100,000 clones, about nine tenths of which appear only once. Study results and limitations: Sampling captured repertoires only after the peak T cell response. Vaccine-related CD4 TCRs covered spike, predominating at 160-218 and 743-854. At baseline, just five to seven AZD1222 recipients tested seropositive. Reportedly, close to half of spike-specific TCRs are directed against unmutated variant regions.

This CDR3 is built from 14 residues. Germline V CDR1 and CDR2: SGHKS, YYEKEE (reference sequence). Germline trimming cut 1 base from V and 4 bases from J; bases unmatched to any gene: 3. About this clone: As yet, its antigen is unknown.

V gene TRBV5-5 combines with J gene TRBJ2-3; 7 bases are shared with TRBD2. The sequencing used peripheral blood, collected 28 days after the second AZD1222 dose. This sequence was found in an adult who received the AZD1222 COVID-19 vaccine. The CDR3 sequence: CASSLYRGADTQYF. CDR3 DNA: TGTGCCAGCAGCTTGTATCGGGGGGCAGATACGCAGTATTTT. The whole variable domain, filled in from reference TRBV5-5 and TRBJ2-3, reads DAGVTQSPTHLIKTRGQQVTLRCSPISGHKSVSWYQQVLGQGPQFIFQYYEKEERGRGNFPDRFSARQFPNYSSELNVNALLLGDSALYLCASSLYRGADTQYFGPGTRLTVL.